Listed below are T cell receptor beta chains from one sample, sequenced in a study of identical twins. In TCRdb, the 5' RACE reads were re-called with MiXCR into one record per CDR3 protein. Found here are about 920,000 distinct CDR3 sequences, 9% to 15% of them singletons; the top ten hold around 1.5%. These same records also appear under a second study, on yellow fever vaccine responses in identical twins.

The sample taken for sequencing was PBMCs. The receptors were gathered from a woman between 18 and 29 years old in good health. CDR3s include the opening cysteine and the closing phenylalanine or tryptophan. The D gene is left open where the match is weak. The size entry is marked missing in some rows and otherwise reads once, few, many or a size class.

TRBJ2-3,TRBV24-1,NA,few,TGTGCCACCAGTCCCAGGTTGACAGATACGCAGTATTTT,CATSPRLTDTQYF
TRBJ1-1,TRBV2,NA,NA,TGTGCCAGCAGTGGGGACGGGAACACTGAAGCTTTCTTT,CASSGDGNTEAFF
TRBJ1-2,TRBV11-2,NA,few,TGTGCCAGCAGCACGCGGTCACAGGGTAGAGATGGCTACACCTTC,CASSTRSQGRDGYTF
TRBJ2-3,TRBV12-3/TRBV12-4,NA,many,TGTGCCAGCACCCCTTATGACGTCGGCGGGGGCACAGATACGCAGTATTTT,CASTPYDVGGGTDTQYF
TRBJ1-4,TRBV10-3,NA,few,TGTGCCATCAGCGGGGAAAAGACAGGTTCTTGGAATGAAAAACTGTTTTTT,CAISGEKTGSWNEKLFF
TRBJ2-5,TRBV2,NA,NA,TGTGCCAGCAGTGAAGCGCTGACGACCCAGTACTTC,CASSEALTTQYF
TRBJ1-2,TRBV10-2,NA,NA,TGCGCCAGCAGCGCGTCCGGGGGAGTAGGCTACACCTTC,CASSASGGVGYTF
TRBJ2-2,TRBV5-8,NA,few,TGTGCCAGCAGCTTGGGGACGCCCCCCGGGGAGCTGTTTTTT,CASSLGTPPGELFF
TRBJ2-5,TRBV12-3/TRBV12-4,NA,few,TGTGCCAGCAGGAGAAATCGAGAGACCCAGTACTTC,CASRRNRETQYF
TRBJ2-3,TRBV6-1,TRBD1,few,TGTGCCAGCAGCCTTACAGGGGTCGCAGATACGCAGTATTTT,CASSLTGVADTQYF
TRBJ2-3,TRBV6-1,NA,NA,TGTGCCAGCCTTTCCGGGATCTCTTCAGATACGCAGTATTTT,CASLSGISSDTQYF
TRBJ1-5,TRBV19,TRBD1,NA,TGTGCCAGTAGATCGGGGACAGGGCAAGGACAGCCCCAGCATTTT,CASRSGTGQGQPQHF
TRBJ2-1,TRBV3-1,TRBD1,many,TGTGCCAGCAGCCAAGCGACAGGGGGCTATCCTTACAATGAGCAGTTCTTC,CASSQATGGYPYNEQFF
TRBJ2-3,TRBV11-1,NA,many,TGTGCCAGCAGCTTACACGCACCGGGGACAGATACGCAGTATTTT,CASSLHAPGTDTQYF
TRBJ2-2,TRBV7-9,NA,few,TGTGCCAGCAGCTTGAAGCGGAGTATTACCGGGGAGCTGTTTTTT,CASSLKRSITGELFF
TRBJ1-1,TRBV29-1,TRBD1,many,TGCAGCGTTGCCCGGGACAGAGTCGTGAACACTGAAGCTTTCTTT,CSVARDRVVNTEAFF
TRBJ2-1,TRBV4-2,NA,NA,TGTGCCAGCAGCCAAGCCCACGGGAGTCCGGGTGAGCAGTTCTTC,CASSQAHGSPGEQFF
TRBJ1-6,TRBV6-2/TRBV6-3,NA,few,TGTGCCAGCAGCCCTAGGCAGGGTGAATCACCCCTCCACTTT,CASSPRQGESPLHF
TRBJ2-1,TRBV28,NA,NA,TGTGCCAGCAGTTTCGGCGGATTATACTACAATGAGCAGTTCTTC,CASSFGGLYYNEQFF
TRBJ1-1,TRBV5-1,NA,many,TGCGCCAGCAGCTTAGATATAGACGGCGGCTTTGAAGCTTTCTTT,CASSLDIDGGFEAFF
TRBJ2-7,TRBV6-1,NA,NA,TGTGCCACCCGGGGGCTGCCAACCTACGAGCAGTACTTC,CATRGLPTYEQYF
TRBJ2-3,TRBV10-3,TRBD1,few,TGTGCCATCAGTGAGTCTAAGCGGACAGGTACAGCAGATACGCAGTATTTT,CAISESKRTGTADTQYF
TRBJ2-5,TRBV12-3/TRBV12-4,TRBD1,NA,TGTGCCAGCAGAAGGGACAGGGCGGGAGAGACCCAGTACTTC,CASRRDRAGETQYF
TRBJ1-3,TRBV12-3/TRBV12-4,NA,few,TGTGCCAGCAGTTTTTGGGGCGGAAACACCATATATTTT,CASSFWGGNTIYF
TRBJ2-1,TRBV5-8,TRBD1,many,TGTGCCAGCAAACCTGGACAGGTTACCTACAATGAGCAGTTCTTC,CASKPGQVTYNEQFF
TRBJ2-4,TRBV29-1,NA,NA,TGCAGCGCCGAGATAGCCAAAAACATTCAGTACTTC,CSAEIAKNIQYF
TRBJ2-2,TRBV5-1,NA,many,TGCGCCAGCGCAACGGACATGGGTACCGGGGAGCTGTTTTTT,CASATDMGTGELFF
TRBJ1-5,TRBV11-2,NA,NA,TGTGCCAGCAGCCTCCAAATCGGAACCCAGCCCCAGCATTTT,CASSLQIGTQPQHF
TRBJ2-1,TRBV12-3/TRBV12-4,TRBD1,NA,TGTGCCAGCAGTTGGGGACAGGGGAATGAGCAGTTCTTC,CASSWGQGNEQFF
TRBJ2-1,TRBV24-1,NA,NA,TGTGCCACCAGTGATTTCAGGGGTAATGAGCAGTTCTTC,CATSDFRGNEQFF
TRBJ2-7,TRBV19,NA,NA,TGTGCCAGTAGTATAGCGTCTAGCAAGTTCGACGAGCAGTACTTC,CASSIASSKFDEQYF